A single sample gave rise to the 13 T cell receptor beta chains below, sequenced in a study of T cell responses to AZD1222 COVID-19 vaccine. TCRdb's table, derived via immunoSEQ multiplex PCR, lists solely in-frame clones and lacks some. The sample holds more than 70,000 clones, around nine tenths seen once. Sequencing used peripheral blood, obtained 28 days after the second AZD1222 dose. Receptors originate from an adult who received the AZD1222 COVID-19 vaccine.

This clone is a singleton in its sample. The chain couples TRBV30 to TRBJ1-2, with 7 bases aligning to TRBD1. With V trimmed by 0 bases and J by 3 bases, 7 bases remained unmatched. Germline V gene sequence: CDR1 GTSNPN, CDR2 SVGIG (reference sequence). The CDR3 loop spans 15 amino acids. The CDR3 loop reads CAWSVDRVVHYGYTF. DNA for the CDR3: TGTGCCTGGAGTGTCGACAGGGTAGTCCACTATGGCTACACCTTC.

Written as DNA, the CDR3 is TGCAGCACCGCTCTACTCAATGAGCAGTTCTTC. It specifies CSTALLNEQFF. The chain carries TRBV29-1 and TRBJ2-1; D is unclear. Trimming left V 8 bases short and J 6 bases short, with 11 bases between. This CDR3 comprises 11 residues. In germline, CDR1 is SQVTM, CDR2 ANQGSEA.

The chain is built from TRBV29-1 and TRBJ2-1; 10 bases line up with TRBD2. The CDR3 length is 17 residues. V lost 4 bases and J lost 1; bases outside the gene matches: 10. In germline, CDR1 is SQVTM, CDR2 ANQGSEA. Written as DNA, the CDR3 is TGCAGCGTTGTGGGAGCGGGGGGGAGTAGTTCCTACAATGAGCAGTTCTTC. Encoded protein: CSVVGAGGSSSYNEQFF.

The DNA of the CDR3 is TGTGCCAGCAGCGTGGGCGACCCGGGCACAGATACGCAGTATTTT. It encodes CASSVGDPGTDTQYF. The rearrangement links TRBV11-3 to TRBJ2-3; D is unresolved. Per germline, CDR1 SGHNT and CDR2 YENEEA. This CDR3 has 15 residues. V was shortened by 5 bases and J by 1 base, with 13 bases between the two germline ends.

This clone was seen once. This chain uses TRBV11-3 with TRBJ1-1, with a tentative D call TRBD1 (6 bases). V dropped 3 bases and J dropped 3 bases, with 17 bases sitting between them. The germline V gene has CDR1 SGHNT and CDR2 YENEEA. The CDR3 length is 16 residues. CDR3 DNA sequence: TGTGCCAGCAGCTTCGGGGGTGGGGGCGCGGACACTGAAGCTTTCTTT. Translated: CASSFGGGGADTEAFF.

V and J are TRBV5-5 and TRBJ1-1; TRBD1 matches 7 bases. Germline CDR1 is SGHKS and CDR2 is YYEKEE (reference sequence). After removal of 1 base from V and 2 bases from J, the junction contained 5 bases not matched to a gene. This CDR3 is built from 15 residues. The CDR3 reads CASSLQGVGNTEAFF. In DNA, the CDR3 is TGTGCCAGCAGCTTGCAGGGGGTGGGAAACACTGAAGCTTTCTTT. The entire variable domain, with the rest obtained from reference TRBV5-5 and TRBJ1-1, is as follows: DAGVTQSPTHLIKTRGQQVTLRCSPISGHKSVSWYQQVLGQGPQFIFQYYEKEERGRGNFPDRFSARQFPNYSSELNVNALLLGDSALYLCASSLQGVGNTEAFFGQGTRLTVV.

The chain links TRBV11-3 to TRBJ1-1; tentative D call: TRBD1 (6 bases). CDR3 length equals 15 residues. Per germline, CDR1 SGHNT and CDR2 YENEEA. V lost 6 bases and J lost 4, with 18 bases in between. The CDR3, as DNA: TGTGCCAGCAGTCAAGCACAGGGAATAAGCACTGAAGCTTTCTTT. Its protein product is CASSQAQGISTEAFF.

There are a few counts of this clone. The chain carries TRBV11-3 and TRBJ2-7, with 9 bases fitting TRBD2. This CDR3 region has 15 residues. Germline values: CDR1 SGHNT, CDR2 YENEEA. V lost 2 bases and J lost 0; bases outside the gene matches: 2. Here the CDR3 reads CASSLRLADSYEQYF. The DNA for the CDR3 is TGTGCCAGCAGCTTAAGACTAGCGGACTCCTACGAGCAGTACTTC.

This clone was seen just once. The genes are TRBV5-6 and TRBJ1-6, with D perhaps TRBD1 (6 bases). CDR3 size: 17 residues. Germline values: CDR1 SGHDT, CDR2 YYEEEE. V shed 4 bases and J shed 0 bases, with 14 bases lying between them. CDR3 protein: CASSLLQGSSYNSPLHF. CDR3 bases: TGTGCCAGCAGCCTATTACAGGGAAGCTCCTATAATTCACCCCTCCACTTT.

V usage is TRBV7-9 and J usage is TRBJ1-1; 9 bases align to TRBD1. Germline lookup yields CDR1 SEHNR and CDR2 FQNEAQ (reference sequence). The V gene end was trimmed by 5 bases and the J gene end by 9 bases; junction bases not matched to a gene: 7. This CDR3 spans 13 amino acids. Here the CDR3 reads CASSLGTGSKAFF. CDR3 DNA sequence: TGTGCCAGCAGCCTTGGGACAGGGTCCAAAGCTTTCTTT.

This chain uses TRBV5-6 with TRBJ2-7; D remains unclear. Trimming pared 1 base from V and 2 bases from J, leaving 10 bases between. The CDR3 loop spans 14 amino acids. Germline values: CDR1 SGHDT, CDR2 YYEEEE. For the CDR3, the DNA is TGTGCCAGCAGCTTGCTGGGGAAAACCTACGAGCAGTACTTC. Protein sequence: CASSLLGKTYEQYF.

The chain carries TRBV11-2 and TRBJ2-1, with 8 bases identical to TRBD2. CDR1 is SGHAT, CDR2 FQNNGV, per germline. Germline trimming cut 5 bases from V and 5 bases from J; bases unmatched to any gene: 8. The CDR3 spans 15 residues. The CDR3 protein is CASSPRAGVNNEQFF. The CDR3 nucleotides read TGTGCCAGCAGCCCTCGAGCGGGAGTAAACAATGAGCAGTTCTTC.

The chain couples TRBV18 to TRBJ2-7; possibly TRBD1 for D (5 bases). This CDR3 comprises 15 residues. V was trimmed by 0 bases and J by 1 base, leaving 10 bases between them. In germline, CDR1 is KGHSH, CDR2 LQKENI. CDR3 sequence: CASSPPGTGSYEQYF. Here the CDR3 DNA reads TGTGCCAGCTCACCACCGGGAACAGGATCCTACGAGCAGTACTTC. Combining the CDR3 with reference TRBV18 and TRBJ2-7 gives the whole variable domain NAGVMQNPRHLVRRRGQEARLRCSPMKGHSHVYWYRQLPEEGLKFMVYLQKENIIDESGMPKERFSAEFPKEGPSILRIQQVVRGDSAAYFCASSPPGTGSYEQYFGPGTRLTVT.